These 16 T cell receptor beta chains were sequenced from one sample in a study of T cell responses to AZD1222 COVID-19 vaccine. Profiling relied on immunoSEQ multiplex PCR, and the TCRdb table lists in-frame clones only, not all of them. Of roughly 180,000 clones in the sample, roughly 88% were seen once. Specimen: peripheral blood, collected on day 0 of AZD1222 vaccination. The source of these receptors is an adult in good health.

This clone was seen once. The V and J genes are TRBV6-4 and TRBJ1-1; perhaps TRBD1 as D (5 bases). There are 13 residues in the CDR3. V gave up 4 bases and J gave up 2 bases, with 8 bases separating them. Germline CDR1 reads MRHNA; CDR2 reads SNTAGT. This CDR3 reads CASSVDSNTEAFF. The CDR3 coding sequence is TGTGCCAGCAGTGTCGACAGTAACACTGAAGCTTTCTTT.

As DNA, the CDR3 is TGTGCCTGGAGTGTACTTAACAGGGGGCAAGACGGGGAGCTGTTTTTT. Translation: CAWSVLNRGQDGELFF. The chain links TRBV30 to TRBJ2-2, with 9 positions matching TRBD1. Germline CDR1 GTSNPN, CDR2 SVGIG (reference sequence). V lost 0 bases, J lost 7 bases, and 9 bases stayed unmatched. The CDR3 is 16 residues long.

This chain links TRBV10-3 with TRBJ2-7, with 8 bases that match TRBD2. Per the germline V gene, CDR1 is ENHRY and CDR2 is SYGVKD. V gave up 3 bases and J gave up 0 bases; unmatched junction bases: 4. This CDR3 has 15 amino acids. CDR3 region: CAISDPSGSSYEQYF. The CDR3 nucleotides are TGTGCCATCAGTGACCCCAGCGGGAGCTCCTACGAGCAGTACTTC.

CDR3 sequence reads: CAINPTSKGDTGELFF. The CDR3, as DNA: TGTGCCATCAATCCGACTAGCAAGGGGGACACCGGGGAGCTGTTTTTT. The V and J genes are TRBV28 and TRBJ2-2; D perhaps matches TRBD2 (7 bases). The CDR3 runs 16 residues. Trimming removed 10 bases from V and 3 bases from J, with 21 bases in between. The germline V gene has CDR1 MDHEN and CDR2 SYDVKM.

The CDR3 loop reads CATSDLAGNQPQHF. In nucleotides, the CDR3 is TGTGCCACCAGTGATTTGGCAGGGAATCAGCCCCAGCATTTT. The V and J genes are TRBV24-1 and TRBJ1-5; D may be TRBD1 (5 bases). CDR1 and CDR2 from the germline V gene are KGHDR and SFDVKD. The CDR3 contains 14 residues. The V end lost 0 bases, the J end lost 4 bases, and 6 bases lay between the germline ends.

With respect to this clone: This same CDR3 is encoded by further DNA sequences in the sample. The rearrangement links TRBV28 to TRBJ1-2; unclear D gene. The CDR3 length is 12 residues. CDR1 MDHEN and CDR2 SYDVKM come from the germline V gene. Trimming stripped 5 bases from V and 3 bases from J, with 7 bases between. CDR3 protein: CASSPGDYGYTF. The CDR3 region has the DNA TGTGCCAGCAGTCCAGGTGACTATGGCTACACCTTC.

The chain combines TRBV19 with TRBJ2-7, with TRBD1 matching over 9 bases. Germline V CDR1 and CDR2: LNHDA, SQIVND (reference sequence). This CDR3 has 13 residues. V was pared by 7 bases and J by 5 bases, with 6 bases of the junction left unmatched. CDR3 region: CASNQQGANEQYF. The CDR3 coding sequence is TGTGCCAGTAACCAACAGGGGGCAAACGAGCAGTACTTC.

This CDR3 is CASSLRDGGNQPQHF. CDR3 DNA: TGTGCCAGCAGCCTTAGGGACGGAGGCAATCAGCCCCAGCATTTT. The V call is TRBV3-1 (or the pseudogene TRBV3-2), the J call TRBJ1-5; TRBD1 might be the D (5 bases). The CDR3 has 15 residues. Germline CDR1 is LGHDT and CDR2 is YNNKEL (reference sequence). V was shortened by 4 bases and J by 2 bases, with 12 bases between the two germline ends.

The rearrangement links TRBV4-3 to TRBJ2-7, with a weak D call TRBD2 (6 bases). CDR3 size: 15 residues. V gave up 3 bases and J gave up 2 bases, with 14 bases separating them. CDR1 LGHNA and CDR2 YSLEER come from the germline V gene. The chain's CDR3 is CASSQDRDSPYEQYF. CDR3 nucleotide sequence: TGCGCCAGCAGCCAGGACCGGGACTCACCCTACGAGCAGTACTTC.

This clone is a singleton in its sample. The chain recombines TRBV30 with TRBJ1-6; D gene uncertain. This CDR3 spans 13 amino acids. Germline lookup yields CDR1 GTSNPN and CDR2 SVGIG (reference sequence). V shed 3 bases and J shed 5 bases, with 8 bases lying between them. The CDR3 spells CAWSGANNSPLHF. The CDR3, as DNA: TGTGCCTGGAGCGGAGCTAATAATTCACCCCTCCACTTT. Full variable domain (rest looked up from reference TRBV30 and TRBJ1-6): SQTIHQWPATLVQPVGSPLSLECTVEGTSNPNLYWYRQAAGRGLQLLFYSVGIGQISSEVPQNLSASRPQDRQFILSSKKLLLSDSGFYLCAWSGANNSPLHFGNGTRLTVT.

This clone was picked up one time. The rearrangement links TRBV5-4 to TRBJ1-6, with TRBD1 as a possible D gene (6 bases). The CDR3 is 14 residues long. The germline gives CDR1 SGHNT, CDR2 YYREEE (reference sequence). V lost 8 bases and J 10 bases, leaving 19 bases between the germline ends. CDR3 sequence reads: CASNLGQGQSPLHF. The CDR3 DNA sequence: TGTGCCAGTAACTTAGGGCAGGGACAATCACCCCTCCACTTT.

This chain joins TRBV9 and TRBJ2-2; TRBD2 matches 9 bases. The CDR3 length is 15 residues. Germline values: CDR1 SGDLS, CDR2 YYNGEE. V gave up 4 bases and J gave up 5 bases; unmatched junction bases: 6. The DNA for the CDR3 is TGTGCCAGCAGCCATATAGCGGGAGCGACCGGGGAGCTGTTTTTT. This encodes CASSHIAGATGELFF.

The V call is TRBV20-1, the J call TRBJ2-5, with 7 positions matching TRBD2. The CDR3 is made up of 14 amino acids. Germline assignment: CDR1 DFQATT and CDR2 SNEGSKA (reference sequence). J lost 4 bases, V lost 3 bases, and 8 bases had no gene match. CDR3 DNA sequence: TGCAGTGCTAGTACCGGACTAGAATTAGAGACCCAGTACTTC. It is translated as CSASTGLELETQYF.

J is TRBJ1-3 and V is TRBV11-2, with TRBD1 as a possible D gene (5 bases). The CDR3 consists of 14 residues. Trimming left V 5 bases short and J 3 bases short, with 11 bases between. Germline loops: CDR1 SGHAT, CDR2 FQNNGV. CDR3 DNA: TGTGCCAGCAGCGGGGCCAGGAGTGGAAACACCATATATTTT. Amino acid sequence: CASSGARSGNTIYF.

J is TRBJ1-6 and V is TRBV19; 7 bases match TRBD1. The CDR3 sequence is 15 residues long. CDR1 is LNHDA, CDR2 SQIVND, per germline (reference sequence). The V and J ends lost 10 bases and 7 bases, in that order; junction bases with no gene match: 13. The CDR3 region is CATRGRGEGNSPLHF. CDR3 bases: TGTGCCACCCGAGGCAGGGGGGAAGGAAATTCACCCCTCCACTTT.

This clone came up once. The V and J genes are TRBV10-1 and TRBJ1-1; no firm D call. Trimming stripped 2 bases from V and 1 base from J, with 8 bases between. Looked up from germline, CDR1 is WNHNN and CDR2 is SYGVQD (reference sequence). The CDR3 is 14 residues long. The CDR3 coding sequence is TGCGCCAGCAGTGAGGGGCCGAGGAACACTGAAGCTTTCTTT. Translation gives CASSEGPRNTEAFF.